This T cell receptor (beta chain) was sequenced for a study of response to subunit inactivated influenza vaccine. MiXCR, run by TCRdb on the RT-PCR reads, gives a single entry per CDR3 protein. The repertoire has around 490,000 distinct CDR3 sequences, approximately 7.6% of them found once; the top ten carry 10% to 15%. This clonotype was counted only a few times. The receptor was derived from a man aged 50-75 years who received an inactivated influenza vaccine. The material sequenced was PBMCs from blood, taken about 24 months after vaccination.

The CDR3 reads CASTDRANEQFF. CDR3 bases: TGTGCCAGTACCGACAGGGCCAATGAGCAGTTCTTC. The gene calls are TRBV19 and TRBJ2-1; 7 nucleotides match TRBD1. The V gene's germline CDR1 is LNHDA and CDR2 SQIVND (reference sequence). V trimming: 7 bases; J trimming: 6 bases; junction bases outside the gene matches: 3. The CDR3 totals 12 residues.